This T cell receptor (beta chain) was captured in a study of cytomegalovirus exposure and HLA in healthy donors. In the case of this clone: Antigen: not known.

The study ran its PCR with 60 Vbeta and 13 Jbeta primers. Methods used by the authors: In a later analysis, of 80 million to 90 million unique beta chains, approximately 10 million appeared in at least two donors. The data were produced by immunoSEQ multiplex PCR, yet TCRdb's version contains in-frame clones alone and is incomplete. V and J calls plus clone size are reproduced from that table; the DNA served to infer D and trimming. This table lists around 200,000 clones. Regarding the study as a whole: Reports indicated that the classifier achieved high specificity and sensitivity in diagnosing cytomegalovirus status. Later, TCR association rates were found to vary by HLA locus, highest for DRB1 and lowest for HLA-C.

The receptor was derived from a woman aged 18-29 years in good health and CMV-seropositive. Sequencing input: PBMCs.

CDR3 sequence reads: CASSLMDRELDGYTF. CDR3 bases: TGTGCCAGCAGTTTAATGGACAGGGAATTAGACGGCTACACCTTC. The chain carries TRBV28 and TRBJ1-2; TRBD1 matches 8 bases. The CDR3 sequence is 15 residues long. J was trimmed by 8 bases and V by 2 bases; bases with no gene match: 10. Germline-derived CDR1 and CDR2 are MDHEN and SYDVKM.